The sequence of this TCR beta chain was determined in a study of T cell repertoires in cytomegalovirus infection. Findings and limits, study-wide: Across the ex vivo response, the dominant clonotypes were HLA-C-restricted CMV-specific TCR beta clonotypes.

This clonotype was counted only a few times. Antigen specificity is unknown. One entry per CDR3 protein, called by TCRdb with MiXCR from the reads. The sample consists of approximately 400,000 distinct CDR3 sequences, 30% to 40% of them appearing once. V was trimmed by 0 bases and J by 5 bases, leaving 8 bases between them. The germline CDR1 and CDR2 sequences are SGHNT and YYREEE (reference sequence). The CDR3 consists of 13 residues. Sequenced input: PBMCs. This receptor was obtained from a human donor in good health (CMV status not recorded). Some clones in this sample may be carry-over from other donors' samples. V usage is TRBV5-4 and J usage is TRBJ1-2; D uncertain. The CDR3 loop reads CASSLVAAYGYTF. The CDR3 DNA sequence: TGTGCCAGCAGCTTGGTCGCGGCTTATGGCTACACCTTC.